Listed below are T cell receptor beta chains from one sample, sequenced in a study of blood T cell repertoires in COVID-19. TCRdb's copy holds only in-frame clones and misses some; the assay was immunoSEQ multiplex PCR. The data hold some 74,000 clones, with around 83% observed a single time. Sample: peripheral blood. Every receptor here comes from a man aged 80 or over with acute or convalescent COVID-19. CDR3s include the opening cysteine and the closing phenylalanine or tryptophan. Clone size appears in some rows only: once, few, many, or a class for an expanded clone.

v_call,cdr3_length,clone_size,cdr3_aa
TRBV7-3,14,-,CASSLQGGYSPLHF
TRBV6-5,13,-,CASSSGDHGGYTF
TRBV28,14,few,CASSPGGGIDTQYF
TRBV19,15,-,CASSKQESSNQPQHF
TRBV5-1,14,-,CASSFGVPGEKLFF
TRBV28,16,-,CASSFGPANSNQPQHF
TRBV19,14,-,CASRWEGTVFGYTF
TRBV4-3,18,-,CASSQETPTGELNEKLFF
TRBV28,14,-,CASSLGQSNQPQHF
TRBV11-2,16,-,CASSLLLAVSYNEQFF
TRBV7-2,14,-,CASSLVGRADTQYF
TRBV30,13,-,CAWSRTVDQPQHF
TRBV7-2,12,-,CASSSSGGEQFF
TRBV7-8,13,few,CASRTQGVDGYTF
TRBV7-2,16,once,CASSLGRGSSYNEQFF
TRBV19,12,once,CASSSQEQPQHF
TRBV7-3,16,few,CASSPRGSGNTGELFF
TRBV5-1,15,once,CASSPGTGREAPKFF
TRBV18,16,-,CASSPLPPGGNQPQHF
TRBV20-1,12,-,CSASAGADEQYF
TRBV19,17,once,CASSPLTGAGSNQPQHF
TRBV18,14,-,CASSPVGAGSPLHF